What follows are 20 T cell receptor beta chains derived from one specimen sequenced in a study of blood T cells in healthy people across ages. A sample-barcoded 5' primer and a J-beta primer mix were used in a second PCR of about 6 to 11 cycles. TCRdb passed the 5' RACE reads through MiXCR, listing each CDR3 protein once. Found here are 550,000 to 650,000 distinct CDR3 sequences, approximately 30% of them singletons; the top ten hold more than 15%. Sequencing was carried out using blood. All receptors come from a woman at least 80 years old in good health.

This clonotype came up a few times. A much larger clone lies one base from this, so it may be a read error. The V gene is TRBV7-2, the J gene TRBJ2-1; D gene unclear. V lost 5 bases to trimming and J lost 13 bases, with 18 bases between them. CDR1 is SGHTA and CDR2 is FQGNSA in the germline V gene. The CDR3 runs to 13 residues. In nucleotides, the CDR3 is TGTGCCAGCAGCCTCCGGGCAATAGAGACCCAGTTCTTC. As protein: CASSLRAIETQFF.

This clonotype was seen at least ten times. The gene calls are TRBV20-1 and TRBJ1-1; D remains unclear. The CDR3 has 11 amino acids. With 3 bases removed from V and 5 bases from J, the gap between germline ends came to 7 bases. CDR1 is DFQATT, CDR2 SNEGSKA, per germline (reference sequence). The CDR3 nucleotides read TGCAGTGCTAGGGACGGAACTGAAGCTTTCTTT. Protein: CSARDGTEAFF.

The chain links TRBV6-1 to TRBJ1-2, with 7 bases that match TRBD1. V trimming: 4 bases; J trimming: 8 bases; junction bases outside the gene matches: 7. Germline V CDR1 and CDR2: MNHNS, SASEGT. The CDR3 runs 13 residues. The CDR3 DNA reads as TGTGCCAGCAGTGGGGGACAGCTCCTGGGCTACACCTTC. It specifies CASSGGQLLGYTF.

This clonotype was found many times. This chain connects TRBV9 to TRBJ2-5, with D perhaps being TRBD1 or TRBD2 (6 bases each). The CDR3 contains 16 residues. Trimming pared 1 base from V and 4 bases from J, leaving 17 bases between. Germline loops: CDR1 SGDLS, CDR2 YYNGEE. Here the CDR3 DNA reads TGTGCCAGCAGCGTAATGGGGGGCGAAGTAGGAGAGACCCAGTACTTC. Translating it yields CASSVMGGEVGETQYF.

This clonotype was seen a few times. The chain has TRBV20-1 and TRBJ2-3, with no clear D. This CDR3 is built from 12 residues. Between the trimmed V and J ends, which lost 0 bases and 4 bases, there was a span of 5 bases. The germline V gene has CDR1 DFQATT and CDR2 SNEGSKA (reference sequence). The CDR3 reads CSARELPDTQYF. The CDR3 DNA is TGCAGTGCTAGAGAGTTACCAGATACGCAGTATTTT.

The genes are TRBV7-2 and TRBJ2-5; TRBD1 might be the D (5 bases). Germline V gene sequence: CDR1 SGHTA, CDR2 FQGNSA. V shed 1 base and J shed 5 bases, with 11 bases lying between them. The CDR3 has 14 residues. The chain's CDR3 is CASSLGGSRETQYF. The CDR3 DNA is TGTGCCAGCAGCTTAGGGGGCAGCCGGGAGACCCAGTACTTC. Using reference TRBV7-2 and TRBJ2-5 for the parts outside the CDR3, the full variable domain is GAGVSQSPSNKVTEKGKDVELRCDPISGHTALYWYRQSLGQGLEFLIYFQGNSAPDKSGLPSDRFSAERTGGSVSTLTIQRTQQEDSAVYLCASSLGGSRETQYFGPGTRLLVL.

A few counts support this clonotype. CDR3: CASSIVLTGGYPGANVLTF. The CDR3 nucleotides are TGTGCCAGTAGTATAGTCCTGACAGGGGGTTATCCTGGGGCCAACGTCCTGACTTTC. The chain combines TRBV19 with TRBJ2-6, with 9 bases lining up with TRBD1. The V and J ends lost 1 base and 2 bases, in that order; junction bases with no gene match: 9. Germline V gene data show CDR1 as LNHDA and CDR2 as SQIVND (reference sequence). The length of the CDR3 is 19 residues.

Many counts were recorded for this clonotype. The V call is TRBV5-1, the J call TRBJ2-7, with D maybe TRBD2 (6 bases). The germline V and J ends were trimmed by 1 base and 6 bases, with 11 bases remaining between them. The germline V gene has CDR1 SGHRS and CDR2 YFSETQ. The CDR3 covers 13 residues. CDR3 protein: CASSLISGSEQYF. The CDR3 nucleotides read TGCGCCAGCAGCTTGATCTCCGGGAGCGAGCAGTACTTC. The full variable domain, completed using reference TRBV5-1 and TRBJ2-7, is KAGVTQTPRYLIKTRGQQVTLSCSPISGHRSVSWYQQTPGQGLQFLFEYFSETQRNKGNFPGRFSGRQFSNSRSEMNVSTLELGDSALYLCASSLISGSEQYFGPGTRLTVT.

In its sample, this clonotype was seen many times. The chain uses TRBV29-1 and TRBJ1-1; the match to TRBD1 covers 12 bases. Germline V gene sequence: CDR1 SQVTM, CDR2 ANQGSEA. V shed 4 bases, J shed 5 bases, and the junction held 5 bases outside the gene matches. This CDR3 is built from 14 residues. The DNA for the CDR3 is TGCAGCGTTGGGGACAGGGGGCGCCGGACTGAAGCTTTCTTT. Protein sequence: CSVGDRGRRTEAFF.

In its sample, this clonotype was seen once. The chain uses TRBV7-2 and TRBJ1-1; D call uncertain. Per germline, CDR1 SGHTA and CDR2 FQGNSA. V lost 5 bases and J 5 bases, leaving 15 bases between the germline ends. The CDR3 is 14 residues long. CDR3 sequence: CASSPSSVRTEAFF. The CDR3 DNA reads as TGTGCCAGCAGCCCGTCTTCGGTGCGAACTGAAGCTTTCTTT.

This clonotype was seen a single time. V and J are TRBV6-5 and TRBJ2-1; D gene unclear. Trimming shortened V by 4 bases and J by 4 bases, and 14 bases separated the two germline ends. The germline V gene encodes CDR1 MNHEY and CDR2 SVGAGI. The CDR3 length is 15 residues. The CDR3 reads CASSLSRPDYNEQFF. CDR3 nucleotide sequence: TGTGCCAGCAGTTTGTCCCGACCCGATTACAATGAGCAGTTCTTC.

This chain connects TRBV7-9 to TRBJ1-1; 7 bases fit TRBD1. CDR1 SEHNR and CDR2 FQNEAQ come from the germline V gene (reference sequence). Losses at the gene ends were 1 base for V and 11 bases for J; bases not matched to a gene: 13. The CDR3 loop spans 15 amino acids. CDR3 bases: TGTGCCAGCAGCTTAGTCGTCGGACAGGTGTCTGTGGCTTTCTTT. The encoded protein is CASSLVVGQVSVAFF.

This clonotype was seen at least ten times. The V and J genes are TRBV9 and TRBJ2-1; 7 bases are shared with TRBD1. The CDR3 sequence is 15 residues long. With V trimmed by 0 bases and J by 9 bases, 9 bases remained unmatched. CDR1 and CDR2 (germline): SGDLS, YYNGEE. The CDR3: CASSVGDRDYGEQFF. The CDR3 DNA reads TGTGCCAGCAGCGTAGGAGACAGGGATTACGGTGAGCAGTTCTTC.

The chain recombines TRBV6-5 with TRBJ2-6; D is possibly TRBD2 (7 bases). V lost 7 bases and J 2 bases, leaving 15 bases between the germline ends. Germline V gene data show CDR1 as MNHEY and CDR2 as SVGAGI. The CDR3 is 16 amino acids. The CDR3 region is CASTYRGGAGANVLTF. For the CDR3, the DNA is TGTGCCAGCACTTATAGGGGGGGCGCTGGGGCCAACGTCCTGACTTTC.

The sample holds many counts of this clonotype. V gene TRBV5-1 combines with J gene TRBJ2-6; 11 bases agree with TRBD1. After removal of 4 bases from V and 4 bases from J, the junction contained 7 bases not matched to a gene. The CDR3 covers 17 residues. Germline CDR1 is SGHRS and CDR2 is YFSETQ. The CDR3, as DNA: TGCGCCAGCAGCGGCGGACAGGGGGCACCCGGGGCCAACGTCCTGACTTTC. This encodes CASSGGQGAPGANVLTF.

On this clonotype: One base away lies a much larger clone, so this may be a sequencing read error. The rearrangement joins TRBV5-5 to TRBJ1-2; weak D call: TRBD1 (5 bases). The V end lost 5 bases, the J end lost 8 bases, and 13 bases lay between the germline ends. The CDR3 sequence is 12 residues long. The V gene's germline CDR1 is SGHKS and CDR2 YYEKEE (reference sequence). CDR3 nucleotide sequence: TGTGCCAGCAGTATCATAGGGGCCGGCTACACCTTC. This encodes CASSIIGAGYTF.

A note on this clonotype: No conserved phenylalanine or tryptophan is present at the end of the CDR3, so a read error is the likely explanation. This chain connects TRBV20-1 to TRBJ1-5; D unresolved. The CDR3 is 13 residues long. V was pared by 3 bases and J by 0 bases, with 6 bases between. Germline V gene lookup returns CDR1 DFQATT and CDR2 SNEGSKA (reference sequence). The CDR3 DNA reads as TGCAGTGCTAGCGGATATAGCAATCAGCCCCAGCATTGT. This encodes CSASGYSNQPQHC.

Concerning this clonotype: Just one base apart from a much larger clone, this may be a read error. This rearrangement joins TRBV6-2 or TRBV6-3 to TRBJ2-3; the match to TRBD2 covers 7 bases. This CDR3 contains 13 residues. Germline assignment: CDR1 MNHEY and CDR2 SVGEGT. The DNA of the CDR3 is TGTGCCGGCAGTCCTAGCGGTGGGCATACGCAGTATTTT. Residues: CAGSPSGGHTQYF.

As concerns this clonotype: Given a much more abundant clone one base away, this may be a read error. The chain couples TRBV6-2 or TRBV6-3 to TRBJ2-7; D may be TRBD1 (6 bases). This CDR3 has 14 residues. With 6 bases removed from V and 3 bases from J, the gap between germline ends came to 15 bases. Germline lookup yields CDR1 MNHEY and CDR2 SVGEGT. The CDR3 nucleotides read TGTGCCAGCAGGGAATCAGGGGCCATCTACGAGCAGTACTTC. Protein sequence: CASRESGAIYEQYF.

A word on this clonotype: Since no conserved phenylalanine or tryptophan closes the CDR3, a read error is the likely cause. This chain links TRBV30 with TRBJ1-2, with 7 bases fitting TRBD1. Germline V gene lookup returns CDR1 GTSNPN and CDR2 SVGIG (reference sequence). After removal of 4 bases from V and 2 bases from J, the junction contained 7 bases not matched to a gene. The CDR3 loop spans 14 amino acids. In DNA, the CDR3 is TGTGCCTGGAAGGTTCCGGGACAGAACTATGGCTACACCTCC. It specifies CAWKVPGQNYGYTS.